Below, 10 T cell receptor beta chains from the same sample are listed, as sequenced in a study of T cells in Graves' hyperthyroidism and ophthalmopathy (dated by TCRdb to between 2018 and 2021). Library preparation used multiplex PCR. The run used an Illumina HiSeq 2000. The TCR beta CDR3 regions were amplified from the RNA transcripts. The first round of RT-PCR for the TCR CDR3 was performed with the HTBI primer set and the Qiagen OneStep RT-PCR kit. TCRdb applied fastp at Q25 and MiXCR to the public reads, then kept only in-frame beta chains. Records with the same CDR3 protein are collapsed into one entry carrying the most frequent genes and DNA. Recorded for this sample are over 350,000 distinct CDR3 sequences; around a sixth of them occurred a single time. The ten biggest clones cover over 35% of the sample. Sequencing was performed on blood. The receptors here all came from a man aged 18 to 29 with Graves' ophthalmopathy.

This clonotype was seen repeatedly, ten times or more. The CDR3 reads CASSLAGADTQYF. CDR3 nucleotides: TGTGCCAGCAGTTTAGCGGGGGCAGATACGCAGTATTTT. This rearrangement joins TRBV27 to TRBJ2-3, with 7 bases aligning to TRBD2. This CDR3 is built from 13 residues. CDR1 and CDR2 (germline): MNHEY, SMNVEV (reference sequence). J lost 4 bases, V lost 2 bases, and 0 bases had no gene match.

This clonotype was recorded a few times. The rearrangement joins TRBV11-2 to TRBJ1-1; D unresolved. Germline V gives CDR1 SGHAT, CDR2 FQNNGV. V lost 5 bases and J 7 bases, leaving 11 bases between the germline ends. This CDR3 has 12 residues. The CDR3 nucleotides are TGTGCCAGCAGCAGCCCCGGGTTTGAAGCTTTCTTT. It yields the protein CASSSPGFEAFF. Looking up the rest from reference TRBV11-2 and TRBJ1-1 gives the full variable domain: EAGVAQSPRYKIIEKRQSVAFWCNPISGHATLYWYQQILGQGPKLLIQFQNNGVVDDSQLPKDRFSAERLKGVDSTLKIQPAKLEDSAVYLCASSSPGFEAFFGQGTRLTVV.

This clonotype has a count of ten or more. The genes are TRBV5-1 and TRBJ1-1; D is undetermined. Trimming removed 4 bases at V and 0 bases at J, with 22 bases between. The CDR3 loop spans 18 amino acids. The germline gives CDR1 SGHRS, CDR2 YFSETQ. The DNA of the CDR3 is TGCGCCAGCAGCCCTCGCACAGCAGAACTCCTCATGAACACTGAAGCTTTCTTT. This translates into CASSPRTAELLMNTEAFF.

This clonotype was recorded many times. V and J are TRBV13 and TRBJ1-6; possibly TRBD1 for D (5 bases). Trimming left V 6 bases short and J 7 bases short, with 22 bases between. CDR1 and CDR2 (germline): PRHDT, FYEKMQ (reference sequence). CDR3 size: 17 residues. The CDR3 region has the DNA TGTGCCAGCAGGCCGACAAGTGGTGGGACGCCGAATTCACCCCTCCACTTT. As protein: CASRPTSGGTPNSPLHF.

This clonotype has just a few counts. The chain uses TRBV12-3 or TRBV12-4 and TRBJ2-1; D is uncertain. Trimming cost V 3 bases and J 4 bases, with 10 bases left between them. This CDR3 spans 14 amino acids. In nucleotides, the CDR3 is TGTGCCAGCAGTTTTGGCCTGCCGTACAATGAGCAGTTCTTC. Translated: CASSFGLPYNEQFF.

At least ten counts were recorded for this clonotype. CDR3 amino acids: CASSRLQGENTEAFF. CDR3 nucleotides: TGTGCCAGCAGCCGCCTACAGGGAGAAAACACTGAAGCTTTCTTT. The chain employs TRBV3-1 and TRBJ1-1, with D maybe TRBD1 (6 bases). With 4 bases removed from V and 2 bases from J, the gap between germline ends came to 14 bases. The CDR3 consists of 15 residues. Germline V gene data show CDR1 as LGHDT and CDR2 as YNNKEL (reference sequence).

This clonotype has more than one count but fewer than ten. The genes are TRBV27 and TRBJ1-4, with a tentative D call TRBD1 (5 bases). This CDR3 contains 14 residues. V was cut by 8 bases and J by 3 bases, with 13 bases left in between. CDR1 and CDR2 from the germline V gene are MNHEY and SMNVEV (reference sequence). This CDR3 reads CASGAGGANEKLFF. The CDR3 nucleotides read TGTGCCAGCGGCGCCGGGGGAGCTAATGAAAAACTGTTTTTT.

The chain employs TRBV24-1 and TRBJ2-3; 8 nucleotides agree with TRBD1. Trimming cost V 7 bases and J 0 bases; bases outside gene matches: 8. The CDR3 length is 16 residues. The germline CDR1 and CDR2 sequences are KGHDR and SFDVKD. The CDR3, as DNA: TGTGCCACCAGGGGCAGGGGGCCGCTTAGCACAGATACGCAGTATTTT. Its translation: CATRGRGPLSTDTQYF.

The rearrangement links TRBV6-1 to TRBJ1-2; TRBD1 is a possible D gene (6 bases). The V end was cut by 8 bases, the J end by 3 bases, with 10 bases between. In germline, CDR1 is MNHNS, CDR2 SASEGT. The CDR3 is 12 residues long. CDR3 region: CASFSGDYGYTF. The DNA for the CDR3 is TGTGCCAGCTTCTCAGGGGACTATGGCTACACCTTC.

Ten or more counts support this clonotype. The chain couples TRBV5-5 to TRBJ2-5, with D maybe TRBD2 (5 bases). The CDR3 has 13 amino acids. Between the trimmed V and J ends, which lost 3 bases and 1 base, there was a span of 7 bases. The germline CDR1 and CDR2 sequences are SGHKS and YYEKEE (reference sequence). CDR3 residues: CASSSGIQETQYF. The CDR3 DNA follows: TGTGCCAGCAGCTCCGGGATCCAAGAGACCCAGTACTTC.